This TCR beta chain was identified in a study of alternative splicing in chronic myeloid leukemia remission (dated by TCRdb to 2020 to 2022). Concerning the study at large: Remission specimens from the trials were collected at major or complete molecular response, at 12 or 24 months of TKI therapy. Female/male counts of 11/5 were recorded for diagnosis samples, 8/3 for remission samples and 2/4 for controls. Total RNA was extracted with Trizol from peripheral blood mononuclear cells of diagnosis, remission and control samples. Median ages were about 53 years at diagnosis, around 61 at remission and roughly 40 for healthy controls. The diagnostic specimens from the trials consisted of total leukocytes from peripheral blood collected in EDTA. The French Persistem study contributed nine CML samples, of which seven were diagnostic and two were matched remission samples. About 10 diagnostic specimens, together with matched remission specimens, were obtained from the RESIST (imatinib), ENESTxtnd (nilotinib) and PINNACLE (nilotinib plus pegylated interferon) trials. RNA sequencing was used to profile peripheral blood from chronic-phase CML patients at diagnosis and at remission, and the results were compared with those from healthy donors. On the study overall, not on this receptor specifically: Blood cell composition varied strongly between timepoints, moving from enrichment of myeloid progenitors at diagnosis to enrichment of mature lymphoid cells at remission. At remission, blood cell composition was found to be reconfigured to resemble that of lymphoid cell-enriched normal controls.

The CDR3 runs 14 residues from the cysteine to the phenylalanine. The record lacks a DNA sequence. The germline V gene sets CDR1 to SGHRS and CDR2 to YFSETQ. Comment on this clonotype: Its antigen has not been determined.

According to the study, the label for this sample's time point signals: major or complete molecular response after front-line TKI therapy. Under 20 CML patients made up the patient cohort, and matched post-remission samples were obtained for some of these patients. The library was built by means of bulk RNA-seq. The TruSeq Stranded RNA sample prep kit was used to generate libraries of poly-A-enriched mRNA from an input of about 0.98 ug total RNA. Paired-end sequencing was carried out on a HiSeq 2500, and each sample was sequenced in triplicate. RNA-seq read length was 125 nucleotides per mate. The authors' pipeline ran thus. Reads were trimmed and aligned to hg38 using STAR v2.7, and quality control was done with FASTQC, RSeQC and multiqc. Salmon 0.14.1 was used to quantify gene expression levels as transcripts per million (TPM). The results of principal component analysis suggested that neither trial, library batch, sequencing batch, treatment regimen nor sex drove the transcriptomic profiles. After reprocessing by TCRdb, each CDR3 protein sequence is one entry, and no DNA is given. For this entry, the V and J calls and clone size follow TCRdb and not the study's own pipeline. Here the sample has 500 to 550 distinct CDR3 sequences; over 95% occur a single time. The top ten hold roughly 8.3% of the sample.

This receptor was obtained from an adult with chronic myeloid leukemia. Sequencing was performed on PBMCs or total blood leukocytes (not recorded which), taken during remission. The chain links TRBV5-1 with TRBJ1-2. The CDR3 region reads CASSLLLSNYGYTF.